This TCR beta chain was obtained from a study of technical replicates of blood from several donors. Trimming removed 2 bases from V and 0 bases from J; junction bases left unmatched: 8. The CDR3 is 17 residues long. Germline V lookup: CDR1 MNHEY, CDR2 SMNVEV (reference sequence). This table comes from immunoSEQ multiplex PCR, and its TCRdb copy is limited to in-frame clones, with some not included. The top ten hold around 4% of the sample, which has roughly 79,000 clones, approximately 80% seen once. This rearrangement joins TRBV27 to TRBJ1-2; 8 bases are shared with TRBD1. The sample was PBMCs. The sequence came from a human donor in good health. Some clones in this sample may be carry-over from other donors' samples. As DNA, the CDR3 is TGTGCCAGCAGTTTAAACCGACTACAGGGGGCTAACTATGGCTACACCTTC. This gives the protein CASSLNRLQGANYGYTF.